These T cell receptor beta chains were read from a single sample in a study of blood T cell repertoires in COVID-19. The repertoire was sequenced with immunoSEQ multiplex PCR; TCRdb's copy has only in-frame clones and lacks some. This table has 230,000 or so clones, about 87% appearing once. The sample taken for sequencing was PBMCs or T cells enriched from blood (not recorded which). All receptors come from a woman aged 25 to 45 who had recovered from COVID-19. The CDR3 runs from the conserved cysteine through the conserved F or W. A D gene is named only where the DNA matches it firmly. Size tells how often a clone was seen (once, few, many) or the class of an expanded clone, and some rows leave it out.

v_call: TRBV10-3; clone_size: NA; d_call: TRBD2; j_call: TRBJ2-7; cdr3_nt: TGTGCCATCAGTGAGGGCGGGGGTGTCTACGAGCAGTACTTC; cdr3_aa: CAISEGGGVYEQYF
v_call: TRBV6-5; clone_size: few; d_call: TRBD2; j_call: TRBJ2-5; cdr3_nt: TGTGCCACCAGAAGCGGGGGTTTAGGAGAGACCCAGTACTTC; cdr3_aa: CATRSGGLGETQYF
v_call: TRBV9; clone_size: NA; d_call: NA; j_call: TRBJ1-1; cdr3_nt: TGTGCCAGCAGCGTGGAGGGCAGGGAGAACACTGAAGCTTTCTTT; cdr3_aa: CASSVEGRENTEAFF
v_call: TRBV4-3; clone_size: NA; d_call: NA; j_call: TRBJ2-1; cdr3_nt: TGCGCCAGCAGCCAAGCGGGGGACCGATACAATGAGCAGTTCTTC; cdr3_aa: CASSQAGDRYNEQFF
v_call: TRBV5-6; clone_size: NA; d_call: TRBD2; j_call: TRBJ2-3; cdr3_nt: TGTGCCAGCAGCTTAAAGGTGGCGGGGGTGTTAACAGATACGCAGTATTTT; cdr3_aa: CASSLKVAGVLTDTQYF
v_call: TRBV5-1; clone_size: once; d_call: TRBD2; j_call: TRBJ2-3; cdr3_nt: TGCGCCAGCAGCCCCAATTGGCTAGCGGGGGGCAGGGGGGATACGCAGTATTTT; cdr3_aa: CASSPNWLAGGRGDTQYF
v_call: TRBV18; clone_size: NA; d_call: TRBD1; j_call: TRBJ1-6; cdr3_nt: TGTGCCAGCTCAGGGACAGGCGGGAATTCACCCCTCCACTTT; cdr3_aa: CASSGTGGNSPLHF
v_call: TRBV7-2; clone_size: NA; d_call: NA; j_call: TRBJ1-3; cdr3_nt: TGTGCCAGCAGCTTACAAACGGACAACTATGGAAACACCATATATTTT; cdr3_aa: CASSLQTDNYGNTIYF
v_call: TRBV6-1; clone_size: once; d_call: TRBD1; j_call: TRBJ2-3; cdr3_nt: TGTGCCAGCAGTGAACAAACAGGGGCCACAGATACGCAGTATTTT; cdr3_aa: CASSEQTGATDTQYF
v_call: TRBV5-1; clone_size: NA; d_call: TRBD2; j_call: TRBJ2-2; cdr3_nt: TGCGCCAGCAGCGAGGGACTAGCGGGGTCCGGGGAGCTGTTTTTT; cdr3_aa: CASSEGLAGSGELFF
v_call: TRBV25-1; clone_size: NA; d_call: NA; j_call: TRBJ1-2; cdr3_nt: TGTGCCAGCAGTGAATCTTCAGGGTTCTATGGCTACACCTTC; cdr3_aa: CASSESSGFYGYTF
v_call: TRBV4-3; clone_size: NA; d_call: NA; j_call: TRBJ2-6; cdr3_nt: TGCGCCAGCAGCCAACACTCGGGCTCTGGGGCCAACGTCCTGACTTTC; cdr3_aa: CASSQHSGSGANVLTF
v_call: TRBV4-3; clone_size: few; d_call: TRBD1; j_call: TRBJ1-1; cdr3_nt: TGCGCCAGCAGCTTCGACAGGGACACTGAAGCTTTCTTT; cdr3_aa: CASSFDRDTEAFF
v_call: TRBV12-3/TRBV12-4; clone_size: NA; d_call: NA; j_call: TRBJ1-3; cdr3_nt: TGTGCCAGCAGTCCCAATTCCGGGGACACCATATATTTT; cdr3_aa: CASSPNSGDTIYF
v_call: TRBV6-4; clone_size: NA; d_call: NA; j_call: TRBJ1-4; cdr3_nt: TGTGCCAGCAGTGCCGAGAGAGGTGAAAAACTGTTTTTT; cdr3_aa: CASSAERGEKLFF
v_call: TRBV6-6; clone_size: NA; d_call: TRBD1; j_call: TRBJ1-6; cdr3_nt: TGTGCCAGCAGGCCCGGGACAGGGAATTCACCCCTCCACTTT; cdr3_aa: CASRPGTGNSPLHF
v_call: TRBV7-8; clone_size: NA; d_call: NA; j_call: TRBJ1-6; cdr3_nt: TGTGCCAGCAGCTTATTGGGGGGAAGTAATTCACCCCTCCACTTT; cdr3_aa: CASSLLGGSNSPLHF
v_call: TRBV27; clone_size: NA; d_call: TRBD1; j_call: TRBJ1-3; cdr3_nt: TGTGCCAGCAGCCCCTCCGGACAGGGATCAAACACCATATATTTT; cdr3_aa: CASSPSGQGSNTIYF
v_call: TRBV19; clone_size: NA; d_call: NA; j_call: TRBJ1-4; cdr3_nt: TGTGCCAGTAGTATGACAAGGGGGTTTAATGAAAAACTGTTTTTT; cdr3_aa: CASSMTRGFNEKLFF
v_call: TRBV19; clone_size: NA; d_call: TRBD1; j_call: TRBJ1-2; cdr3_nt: TGTGCCAGTAGTACTCTACAGGGGCCCTATGGCTACACCTTC; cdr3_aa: CASSTLQGPYGYTF
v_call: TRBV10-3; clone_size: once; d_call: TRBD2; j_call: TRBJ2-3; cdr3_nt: TGTGCCATCAGTAAGGAACTAGCGGACACAGATACGCAGTATTTT; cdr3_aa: CAISKELADTDTQYF
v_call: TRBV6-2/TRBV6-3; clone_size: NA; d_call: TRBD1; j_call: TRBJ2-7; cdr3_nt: TGTGCCACCAACCCCCAGACAGGGGTTAGCTCCTACGAGCAGTACTTC; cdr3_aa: CATNPQTGVSSYEQYF
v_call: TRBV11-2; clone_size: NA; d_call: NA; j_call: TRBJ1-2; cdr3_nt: TGTGCCAGCAGCTTAGACCTAGCTAACTATGGCTACACCTTC; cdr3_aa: CASSLDLANYGYTF
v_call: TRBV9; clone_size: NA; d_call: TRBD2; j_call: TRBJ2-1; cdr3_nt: TGTGCCAGCAGCACCCGGGGGGGACAAGGAAATGAGCAGTTCTTC; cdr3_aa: CASSTRGGQGNEQFF
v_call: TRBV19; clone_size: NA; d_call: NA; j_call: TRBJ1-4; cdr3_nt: TGTGCCAGTCCTGGAGAGACAACTAATGAAAAACTGTTTTTT; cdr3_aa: CASPGETTNEKLFF
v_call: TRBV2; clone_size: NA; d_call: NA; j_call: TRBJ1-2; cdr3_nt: TGTGCCAGCAGTGAAGGTATCAGCGTCTATGGCTACACCTTC; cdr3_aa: CASSEGISVYGYTF
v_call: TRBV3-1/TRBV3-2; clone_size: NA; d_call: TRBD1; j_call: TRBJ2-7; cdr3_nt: TGTGCCAGCAGCCAAGGAGACAGGGGTTCCTACGAGCAGTACTTC; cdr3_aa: CASSQGDRGSYEQYF
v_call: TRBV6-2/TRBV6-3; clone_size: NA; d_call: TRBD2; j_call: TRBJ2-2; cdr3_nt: TGTGCCAGCAGTTCTACCCGGGTAGCGGGGATAAACGGGGAGCTGTTTTTT; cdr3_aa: CASSSTRVAGINGELFF
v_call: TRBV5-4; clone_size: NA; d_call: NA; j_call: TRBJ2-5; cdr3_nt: TGTGCCAGCAGCTTGGGAGGAGGGGAAGAGACCCAGTACTTC; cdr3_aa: CASSLGGGEETQYF
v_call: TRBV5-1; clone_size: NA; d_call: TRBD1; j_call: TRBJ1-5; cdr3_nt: TGCGCCAGCAGCTCTGGGACAGGGGATAATCAGCCCCAGCATTTT; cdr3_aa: CASSSGTGDNQPQHF
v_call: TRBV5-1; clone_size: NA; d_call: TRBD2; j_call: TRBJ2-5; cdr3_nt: TGCGCCAGCAGCTTAATCGGGCTAGCGGGGGGGCCCGGTGAGACCCAGTACTTC; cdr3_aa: CASSLIGLAGGPGETQYF
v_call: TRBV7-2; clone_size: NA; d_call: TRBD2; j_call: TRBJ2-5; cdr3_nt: TGTGCCAGCAGCGTTACTAGCGGGGGGGCTTTGGAGACCCAGTACTTC; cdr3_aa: CASSVTSGGALETQYF
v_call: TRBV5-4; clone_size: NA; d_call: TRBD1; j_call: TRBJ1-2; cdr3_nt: TGTGCCAGCAGCAGACGGACAGGGGTTGACTATGGCTACACCTTC; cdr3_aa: CASSRRTGVDYGYTF
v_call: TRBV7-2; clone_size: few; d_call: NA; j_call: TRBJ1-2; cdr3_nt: TGTGCCAGCAGCGAGGTGGGGGGCTATGGCTACACCTTC; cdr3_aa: CASSEVGGYGYTF